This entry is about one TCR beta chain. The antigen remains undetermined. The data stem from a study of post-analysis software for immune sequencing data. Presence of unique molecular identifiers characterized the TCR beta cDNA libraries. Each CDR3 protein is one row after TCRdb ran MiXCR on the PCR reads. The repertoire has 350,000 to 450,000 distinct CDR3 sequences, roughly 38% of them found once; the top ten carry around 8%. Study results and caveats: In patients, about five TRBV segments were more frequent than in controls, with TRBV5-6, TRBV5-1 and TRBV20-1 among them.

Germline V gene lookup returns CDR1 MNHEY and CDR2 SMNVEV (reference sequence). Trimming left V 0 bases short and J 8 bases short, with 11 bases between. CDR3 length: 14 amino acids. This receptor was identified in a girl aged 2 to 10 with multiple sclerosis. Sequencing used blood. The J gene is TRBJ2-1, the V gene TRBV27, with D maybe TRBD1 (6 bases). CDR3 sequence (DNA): TGTGCCAGCAGTTTATCCCCTAGGGGGTATGAGCAGTTCTTC. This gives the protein CASSLSPRGYEQFF.